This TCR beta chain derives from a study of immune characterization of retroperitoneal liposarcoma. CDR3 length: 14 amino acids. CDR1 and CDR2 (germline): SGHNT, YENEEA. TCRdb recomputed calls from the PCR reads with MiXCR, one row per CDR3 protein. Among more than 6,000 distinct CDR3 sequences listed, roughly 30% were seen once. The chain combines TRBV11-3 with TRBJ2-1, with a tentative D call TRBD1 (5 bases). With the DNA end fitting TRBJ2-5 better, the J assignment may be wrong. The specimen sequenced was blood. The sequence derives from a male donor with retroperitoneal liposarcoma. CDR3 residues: CASSLGRREETQYF. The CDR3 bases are TGTGCCAGCAGCTTAGGCCGCAGGGAAGAGACCCAGTACTTC.